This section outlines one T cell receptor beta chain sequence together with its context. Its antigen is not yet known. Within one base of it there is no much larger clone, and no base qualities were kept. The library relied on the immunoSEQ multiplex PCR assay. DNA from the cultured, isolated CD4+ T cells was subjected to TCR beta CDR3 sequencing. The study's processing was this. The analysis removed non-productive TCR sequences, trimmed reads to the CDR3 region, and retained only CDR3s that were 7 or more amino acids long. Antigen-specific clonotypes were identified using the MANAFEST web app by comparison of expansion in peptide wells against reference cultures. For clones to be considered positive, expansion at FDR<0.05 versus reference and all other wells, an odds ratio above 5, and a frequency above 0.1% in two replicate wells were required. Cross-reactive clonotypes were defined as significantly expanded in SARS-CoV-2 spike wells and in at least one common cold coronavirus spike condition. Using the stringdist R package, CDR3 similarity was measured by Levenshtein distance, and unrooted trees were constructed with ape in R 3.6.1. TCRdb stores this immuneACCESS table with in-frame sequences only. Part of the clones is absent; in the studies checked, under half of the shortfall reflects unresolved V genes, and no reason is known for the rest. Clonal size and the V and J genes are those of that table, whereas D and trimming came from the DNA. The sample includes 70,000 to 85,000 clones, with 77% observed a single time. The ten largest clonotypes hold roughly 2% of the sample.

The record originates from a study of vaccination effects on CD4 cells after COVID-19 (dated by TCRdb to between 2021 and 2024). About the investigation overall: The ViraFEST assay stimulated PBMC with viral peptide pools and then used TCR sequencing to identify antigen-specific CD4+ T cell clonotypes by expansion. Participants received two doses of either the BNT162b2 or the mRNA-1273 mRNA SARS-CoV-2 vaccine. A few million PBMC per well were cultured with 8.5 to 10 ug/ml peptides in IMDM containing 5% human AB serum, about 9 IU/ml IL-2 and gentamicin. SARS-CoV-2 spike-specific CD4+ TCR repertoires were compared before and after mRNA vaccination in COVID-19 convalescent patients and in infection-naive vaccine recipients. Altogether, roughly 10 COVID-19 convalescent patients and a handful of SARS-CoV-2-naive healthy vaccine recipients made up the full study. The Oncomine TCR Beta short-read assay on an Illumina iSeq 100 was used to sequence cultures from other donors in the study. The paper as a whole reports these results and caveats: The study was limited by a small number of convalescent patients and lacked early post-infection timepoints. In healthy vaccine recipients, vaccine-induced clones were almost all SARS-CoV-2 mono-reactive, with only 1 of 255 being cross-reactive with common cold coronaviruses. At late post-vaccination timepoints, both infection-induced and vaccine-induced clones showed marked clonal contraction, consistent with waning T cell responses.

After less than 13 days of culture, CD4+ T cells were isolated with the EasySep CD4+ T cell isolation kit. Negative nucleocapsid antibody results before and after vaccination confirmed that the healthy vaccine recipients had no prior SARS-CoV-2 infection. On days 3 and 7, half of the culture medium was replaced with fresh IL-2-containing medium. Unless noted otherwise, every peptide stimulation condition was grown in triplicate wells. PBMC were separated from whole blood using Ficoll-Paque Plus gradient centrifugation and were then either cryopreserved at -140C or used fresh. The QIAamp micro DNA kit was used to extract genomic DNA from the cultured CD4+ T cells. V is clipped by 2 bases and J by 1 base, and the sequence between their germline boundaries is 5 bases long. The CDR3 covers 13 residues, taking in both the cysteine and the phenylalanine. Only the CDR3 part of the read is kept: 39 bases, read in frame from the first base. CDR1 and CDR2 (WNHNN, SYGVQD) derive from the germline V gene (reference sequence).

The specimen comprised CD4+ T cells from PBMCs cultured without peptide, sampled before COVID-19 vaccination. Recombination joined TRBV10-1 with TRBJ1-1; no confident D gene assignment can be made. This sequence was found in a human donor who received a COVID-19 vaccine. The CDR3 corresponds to CASSEGRNTEAFF. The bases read TGCGCCAGCAGTGAGGGACGGAACACTGAAGCTTTCTTT.